The T cell receptor (beta chain) under discussion was sequenced for a study of blood T cell repertoires in COVID-19. Looking at the study overall: Specimens from acute and convalescent COVID-19 originated in the United States, Italy and Spain. The cDNA or gDNA used as material had been derived from T cells, B-cell-depleted T cells, or PBMCs.

The CDR3 contains 16 residues. Per the germline V gene, CDR1 is MNHEY and CDR2 is SVGAGI. The V segment lost 2 bases and the J segment 9 bases; nucleotides outside the gene matches: 5. Per the original methods: Nucleated cell counts were estimated from reference gene primer amplification. This table comes from immunoSEQ multiplex PCR, and its TCRdb copy is limited to in-frame clones, with some not included. V, J and clone size are those of that table, while D and trimming were read from the DNA. This sample carries approximately 150,000 clones, about 87% of them seen once, and the ten largest clones take around 40%.

Sequencing was done on a sample of peripheral blood. The clonotype originates from a man between 50 and 59 years old who had recovered from COVID-19. The chain has TRBV6-5 and TRBJ1-6, with 12 bases matching TRBD1. The CDR3 protein is CASSYKTGQGASPLHF. The CDR3 DNA reads TGTGCCAGCAGTTACAAAACGGGACAGGGGGCTTCACCCCTCCACTTT.